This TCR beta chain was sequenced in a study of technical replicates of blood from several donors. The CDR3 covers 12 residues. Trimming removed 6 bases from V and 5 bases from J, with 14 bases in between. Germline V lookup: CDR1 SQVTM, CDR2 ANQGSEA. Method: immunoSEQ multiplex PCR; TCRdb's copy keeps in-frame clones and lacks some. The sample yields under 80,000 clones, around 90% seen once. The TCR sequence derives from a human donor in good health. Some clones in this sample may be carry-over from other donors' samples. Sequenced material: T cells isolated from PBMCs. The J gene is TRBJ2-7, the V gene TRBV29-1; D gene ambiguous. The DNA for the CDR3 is TGCAGCGTACTCCGGTCCCCCAACGAGCAGTACTTC. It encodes CSVLRSPNEQYF.